Below are 11 T cell receptor beta chains sequenced from a single sample in a study of blood T cell repertoires in COVID-19. Produced via immunoSEQ multiplex PCR; TCRdb's table is partial and in-frame only. In the table there are 250,000 to 350,000 clones, about nine tenths of which are singletons. The sequenced material came from peripheral blood. These receptors originate from a woman aged 30 to 39 who had recovered from COVID-19.

The chain is built from TRBV27 and TRBJ2-3; 7 nucleotides match TRBD1. The CDR3 spans 13 residues. CDR1 is MNHEY and CDR2 is SMNVEV in the germline V gene (reference sequence). The junction had 6 bases not matched to a gene; V was cut back by 8 bases and J by 4 bases. CDR3 loop: CASRKQGSDTQYF. CDR3 coding DNA: TGTGCCAGCCGGAAACAGGGGTCAGATACGCAGTATTTT.

This chain uses TRBV11-2 with TRBJ1-4; 10 bases fit TRBD1. The V segment lost 5 bases and the J segment 3 bases; nucleotides outside the gene matches: 9. The CDR3 is made up of 17 amino acids. Germline V gives CDR1 SGHAT, CDR2 FQNNGV. CDR3 region: CASSDRDRGSSNEKLFF. As DNA, the CDR3 is TGTGCCAGCAGCGACCGGGACAGGGGTAGTTCTAATGAAAAACTGTTTTTT.

The chain joins TRBV9 to TRBJ2-1, with D possibly being TRBD2 (5 bases). CDR1 is SGDLS, CDR2 YYNGEE, per germline. The CDR3 spans 15 residues. Trimming removed 4 bases at V and 3 bases at J, with 14 bases between. CDR3 sequence: CASSPQEAGYNEQFF. The CDR3 nucleotides read TGTGCCAGCAGCCCCCAGGAGGCGGGCTACAATGAGCAGTTCTTC.

The V gene is TRBV6-5, the J gene TRBJ1-1; maybe TRBD1 (6 bases). The germline CDR1 and CDR2 sequences are MNHEY and SVGAGI. The V and J ends lost 2 bases and 3 bases respectively, with 16 bases between them. The CDR3 has 16 residues. The CDR3 DNA reads TGTGCCAGCAGTTACGAGCAGGGGATGCCCGACACTGAAGCTTTCTTT. Translated, it gives CASSYEQGMPDTEAFF.

The V gene is TRBV5-1, the J gene TRBJ1-5, with D possibly being TRBD1 (6 bases). Germline CDR1 reads SGHRS; CDR2 reads YFSETQ. V dropped 4 bases and J dropped 4 bases, with 9 bases sitting between them. CDR3 size: 13 residues. CDR3 DNA: TGCGCCAGCAGCCAGGACAGAAATCAGCCCCAGCATTTT. Its protein is CASSQDRNQPQHF.

The chain employs TRBV6-5 and TRBJ2-2, with 7 bases lining up with TRBD2. This CDR3 is 14 amino acids long. The germline V gene has CDR1 MNHEY and CDR2 SVGAGI. V dropped 4 bases and J dropped 6; count of bases not matched to a gene: 5. CDR3 amino acids: CASSFRGGAGELFF. CDR3 DNA: TGTGCCAGCAGTTTTCGGGGAGGGGCCGGGGAGCTGTTTTTT.

The chain combines TRBV29-1 with TRBJ1-1; D is ambiguous. Germline CDR1 is SQVTM and CDR2 is ANQGSEA. The CDR3 runs 15 residues. V was pared by 3 bases and J by 7 bases, with 21 bases between. This chain's CDR3 is CSVDFWRKTGGEAFF. DNA for the CDR3: TGCAGCGTTGATTTCTGGAGGAAAACTGGCGGTGAAGCTTTCTTT.

This chain links TRBV7-9 with TRBJ1-6, with TRBD1 as a possible D gene (6 bases). Germline-derived CDR1 and CDR2 are SEHNR and FQNEAQ (reference sequence). CDR3 length: 18 residues. Trimming removed 1 base at V and 0 bases at J, with 13 bases between. CDR3 in DNA: TGTGCCAGCAGCTTAGAATTCGACAGGAGCTCCTATAATTCACCCCTCCACTTT. Translated: CASSLEFDRSSYNSPLHF.

V gene TRBV28 combines with J gene TRBJ1-5, with 7 nucleotides matching TRBD1. Trimming at V came to 4 bases and at J to 3 bases, leaving 6 bases not matched to a gene. The CDR3 loop spans 15 amino acids. Germline V gene data show CDR1 as MDHEN and CDR2 as SYDVKM. The CDR3 nucleotides read TGTGCCAGCAGTTATACACAGGGGCCCAATCAGCCCCAGCATTTT. Its translation is CASSYTQGPNQPQHF. Using reference TRBV28 and TRBJ1-5 for the parts outside the CDR3, the full variable domain is DVKVTQSSRYLVKRTGEKVFLECVQDMDHENMFWYRQDPGLGLRLIYFSYDVKMKEKGDIPEGYSVSREKKERFSLILESASTNQTSMYLCASSYTQGPNQPQHFGDGTRLSIL.

The chain combines TRBV19 with TRBJ1-6; 9 bases are a match to TRBD1. The V gene's germline CDR1 is LNHDA and CDR2 SQIVND (reference sequence). The CDR3 runs to 15 residues. J gave up 7 bases and V 5 bases, and 6 bases lay outside the gene matches. CDR3 sequence (DNA): TGTGCCAGTAGTTCACGGACAGGGGACAATTCACCCCTCCACTTT. This encodes CASSSRTGDNSPLHF. Full variable domain (outside the CDR3, taken from reference TRBV19 and TRBJ1-6): DGGITQSPKYLFRKEGQNVTLSCEQNLNHDAMYWYRQDPGQGLRLIYYSQIVNDFQKGDIAEGYSVSREKKESFPLTVTSAQKNPTAFYLCASSSRTGDNSPLHFGNGTRLTVT.

This chain joins TRBV18 and TRBJ1-5; D is undetermined. V was trimmed by 3 bases and J by 4 bases, leaving 13 bases between them. The CDR3 spans 15 residues. Germline CDR1 is KGHSH and CDR2 is LQKENI. The DNA of the CDR3 is TGTGCCAGCTCACCGGTTCTGGCAGAAAATCAGCCCCAGCATTTT. This codes for CASSPVLAENQPQHF.